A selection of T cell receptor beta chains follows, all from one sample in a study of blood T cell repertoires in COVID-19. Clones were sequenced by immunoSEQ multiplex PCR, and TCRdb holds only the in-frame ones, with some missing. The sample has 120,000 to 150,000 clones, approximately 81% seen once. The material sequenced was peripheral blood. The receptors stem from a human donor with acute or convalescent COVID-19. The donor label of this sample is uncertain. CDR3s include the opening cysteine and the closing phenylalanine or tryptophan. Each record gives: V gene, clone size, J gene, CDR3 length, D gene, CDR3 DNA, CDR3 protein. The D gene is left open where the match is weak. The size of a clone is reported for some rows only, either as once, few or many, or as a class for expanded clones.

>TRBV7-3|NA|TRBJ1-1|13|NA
TGTGCCAGCAGCTTGACACCCCGAACTGAAGCTTTCTTT
CASSLTPRTEAFF
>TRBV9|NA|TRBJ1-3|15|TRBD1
TGTGCCAGCAGCGGGGGACAGAGTTCTGGAAACACCATATATTTT
CASSGGQSSGNTIYF
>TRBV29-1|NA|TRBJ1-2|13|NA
TGCAGCGTTGAAGATTACGGTAACTATGGCTACACCTTC
CSVEDYGNYGYTF
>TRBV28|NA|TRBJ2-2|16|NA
TGTGCCAGCAGTTTCGTTGGGGCCTCGGGCACCGGGGAGCTGTTTTTT
CASSFVGASGTGELFF
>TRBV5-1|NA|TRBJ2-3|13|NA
TGCGCCAGCAGCCCCTCGTCCACAGATACGCAGTATTTT
CASSPSSTDTQYF
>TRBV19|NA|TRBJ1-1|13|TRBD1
TGTGCCAGTAGTTTCTCAGGGGGCACTGAAGCTTTCTTT
CASSFSGGTEAFF
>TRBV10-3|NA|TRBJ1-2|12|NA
TGTGCCATCACTCAGGATTCCAGTGGCTACACCTTC
CAITQDSSGYTF
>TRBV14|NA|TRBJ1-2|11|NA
TGTGCCAGCCGGGGGGGGTATGGCTACACCTTC
CASRGGYGYTF
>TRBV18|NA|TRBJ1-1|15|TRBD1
TGTGCCAGCTCACCAGGACAGGGAGGATACACTGAAGCTTTCTTT
CASSPGQGGYTEAFF
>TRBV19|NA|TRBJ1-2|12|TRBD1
TGTGCCAGCACGGACAGGGAGTATGGCTACACCTTC
CASTDREYGYTF
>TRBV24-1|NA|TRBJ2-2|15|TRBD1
TGTGCCACCAGTGACTGGACAGGAGACACCGGGGAGCTGTTTTTT
CATSDWTGDTGELFF
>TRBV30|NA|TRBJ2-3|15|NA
TGTGCCTGGAGTCTGACTTTTTTGGGCACAGATACGCAGTATTTT
CAWSLTFLGTDTQYF
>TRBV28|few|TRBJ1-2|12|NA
TGTGCCAGCAGGGTCAGGGGCTATGGCTACACCTTC
CASRVRGYGYTF
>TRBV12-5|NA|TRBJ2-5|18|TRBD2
TGTGCTAGTGGTTTGATTTCTAGCGGGGGGACTCCCCTCGAGACCCAGTACTTC
CASGLISSGGTPLETQYF
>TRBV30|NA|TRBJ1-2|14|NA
TGTGCCTGGAGGCCCCAAGGTGGGGGCGGAGGCTACACCTTC
CAWRPQGGGGGYTF
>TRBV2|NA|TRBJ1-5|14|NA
TGTGCCAGCACGGGGTCGGCAGACAATCAGCCCCAGCATTTT
CASTGSADNQPQHF
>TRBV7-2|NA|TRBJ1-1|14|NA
TGTGCCAGCAGCTTAATCCGAGGGAACACTGAAGCTTTCTTT
CASSLIRGNTEAFF
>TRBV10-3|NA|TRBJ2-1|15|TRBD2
TGTGCCATCAGTGATGATGGGAGGGCGGGCAATGAGCAGTTCTTC
CAISDDGRAGNEQFF
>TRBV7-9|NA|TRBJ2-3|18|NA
TGTGCCAGCAGCCACCCCGGGGGACAGTCCTCTAGCACAGATACGCAGTATTTT
CASSHPGGQSSSTDTQYF
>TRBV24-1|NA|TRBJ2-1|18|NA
TGTGCCACCAGTGATGTTAAGGAGCGGGCGAGCTCCTACAATGAGCAGTTCTTC
CATSDVKERASSYNEQFF
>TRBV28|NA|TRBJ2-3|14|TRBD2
TGTGCCAGCGGGACTAGCGGAGCCACAGATACGCAGTATTTT
CASGTSGATDTQYF
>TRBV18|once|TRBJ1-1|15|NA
TGTGCCAGCTCACCAAACCTCGACTCCGGGGCTGAAGCTTTCTTT
CASSPNLDSGAEAFF
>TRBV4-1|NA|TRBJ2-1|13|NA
TGCGCCAGCAGCCCGGTCAGGGCGCATGAGCAGTTCTTC
CASSPVRAHEQFF
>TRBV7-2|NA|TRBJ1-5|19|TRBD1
TGTGCCAGCAGCTTAGAAGGGGGCAGGGGACCTCATAGCAATCAGCCCCAGCATTTT
CASSLEGGRGPHSNQPQHF
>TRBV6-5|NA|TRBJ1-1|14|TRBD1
TGTGCCAGCAGTTTCCGGGACAGGAACACTGAAGCTTTCTTT
CASSFRDRNTEAFF
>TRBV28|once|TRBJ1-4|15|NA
TGTGCCAGCAGGACACATGCCTCAACTAATGAAAAACTGTTTTTT
CASRTHASTNEKLFF
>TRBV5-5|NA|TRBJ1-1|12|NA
TGTGCCAGCAGCTTGGGGAGGACTGAAGCTTTCTTT
CASSLGRTEAFF
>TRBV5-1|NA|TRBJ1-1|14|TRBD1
TGCGCCAGCAGCACGGGACAGGCGAACACTGAAGCTTTCTTT
CASSTGQANTEAFF
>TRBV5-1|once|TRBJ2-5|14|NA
TGCGCCAGCGGGAGCGGGTCGGGTCAAGAGACCCAGTACTTC
CASGSGSGQETQYF
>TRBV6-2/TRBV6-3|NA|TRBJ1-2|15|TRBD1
TGTGCCAGCAGTTCGGACAGGGCCCTTTTTCTAGGCTACACCTTC
CASSSDRALFLGYTF
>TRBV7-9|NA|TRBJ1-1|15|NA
TGTGCCAGCAGCTTAGGGGCAGGGCCATGGACTGAAGCTTTCTTT
CASSLGAGPWTEAFF
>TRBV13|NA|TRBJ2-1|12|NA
TGTGCCAGCAGCTCACCCCGGGATGAGCAGTTCTTC
CASSSPRDEQFF
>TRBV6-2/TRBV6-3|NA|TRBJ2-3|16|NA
TGTGCCAGCAGTTACGGTTTTGGGGCTCCCACAGATACGCAGTATTTT
CASSYGFGAPTDTQYF
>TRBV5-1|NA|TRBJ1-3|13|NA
TGCGCCAGCAGCTGGGGCGCTGGAAACACCATATATTTT
CASSWGAGNTIYF
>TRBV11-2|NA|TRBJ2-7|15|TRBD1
TGTGCCAGCAGCCGAACCACGGACAGGGGCTACGAGCAGTACTTC
CASSRTTDRGYEQYF
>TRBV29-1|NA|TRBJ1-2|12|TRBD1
TGCAGCGTCGGACAGGGGGCTGGGGGCTACACCTTC
CSVGQGAGGYTF
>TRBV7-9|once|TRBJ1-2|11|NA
TGTGCCAGCGGGCGGGGCTATGGCTACACCTTC
CASGRGYGYTF
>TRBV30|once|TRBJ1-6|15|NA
TGTGCCTGGAAGCCGGGACAAGGGCTAATTTCACCCCTCCACTTT
CAWKPGQGLISPLHF
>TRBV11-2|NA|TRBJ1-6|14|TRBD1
TGTGCCAGCAGCTTGACAGGGGGCGTCTCACCCCTCCACTTT
CASSLTGGVSPLHF
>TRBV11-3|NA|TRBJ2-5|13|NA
TGTGCCAGCAGCCACAGAAACCAAGAGACCCAGTACTTC
CASSHRNQETQYF
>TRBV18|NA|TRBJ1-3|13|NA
TGTGCCAGCTCACGGAGCTCTGGAAACACCATATATTTT
CASSRSSGNTIYF
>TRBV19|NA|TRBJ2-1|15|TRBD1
TGTGCCAGTAGGGACCGTAGGACAGGTGTCAATGAGCAGTTCTTC
CASRDRRTGVNEQFF
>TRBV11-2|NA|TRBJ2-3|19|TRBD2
TGTGCCAGCAGCTTAGTGGGACTAGCGGGGGACCCTAGCACAGATACGCAGTATTTT
CASSLVGLAGDPSTDTQYF
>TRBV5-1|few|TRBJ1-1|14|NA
TGCGCCAGCAGCTATGTAGGGGGGAACACTGAAGCTTTCTTT
CASSYVGGNTEAFF
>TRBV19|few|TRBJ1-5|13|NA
TGTGCCAGTAGCTTCAGTAGCAATCAGCCCCAGCATTTT
CASSFSSNQPQHF
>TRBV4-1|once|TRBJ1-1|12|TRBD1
TGCGCCAGCAGCCAGAGACAGGGCGAAGCTTTCTTT
CASSQRQGEAFF
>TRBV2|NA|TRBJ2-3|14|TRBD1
TGTGCCAGCAGCTTACAGGGGAACACAGATACGCAGTATTTT
CASSLQGNTDTQYF
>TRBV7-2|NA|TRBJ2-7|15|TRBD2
TGTGCCAGCAGCCGGAGGACTAGCGGGGGGTACGAGCAGTACTTC
CASSRRTSGGYEQYF
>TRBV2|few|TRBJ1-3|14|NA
TGTGCCAGCAGTGCCCGGGGCTCTGGAAACACCATATATTTT
CASSARGSGNTIYF
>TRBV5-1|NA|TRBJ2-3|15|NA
TGCGCCAGCAGCTTGGTGGCAGGGAATTCAGATACGCAGTATTTT
CASSLVAGNSDTQYF
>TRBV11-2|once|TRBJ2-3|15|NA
TGTGCCAGCAGCTTAGTCGCTAGCCCCACAGATACGCAGTATTTT
CASSLVASPTDTQYF
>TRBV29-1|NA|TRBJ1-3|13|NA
TGCAGCGTTGGTGTGGGAGCTGGAAACACCATATATTTT
CSVGVGAGNTIYF
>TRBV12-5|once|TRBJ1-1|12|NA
TGTGCCTCTACAAGCGGGATATCTGAAGCTTTCTTT
CASTSGISEAFF
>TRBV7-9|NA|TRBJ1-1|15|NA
TGTGCCAGCAGCCTACACCAGGGGCAGGGCACTGAAGCTTTCTTT
CASSLHQGQGTEAFF